This T cell receptor beta chain was captured in a study of cytomegalovirus exposure and HLA in healthy donors. At the level of the study: In a later analysis, it was reported that the roughly 120 validation repertoires had been produced on the same platform as the roughly 700 repertoires belonging to the first cohort. Whole-study findings and limits: The study flagged about 150 TCR beta chains as cytomegalovirus-associated.

This clone occurred a few times. Its antigen is not known. Germline values: CDR1 MRHNA, CDR2 SNTAGT. V was cut by 3 bases and J by 1 base, with 8 bases left in between. This CDR3 has 14 residues. Measured with immunoSEQ multiplex PCR; TCRdb has only the in-frame clones, and not every one. Of under 250,000 clones listed, roughly 77% are singletons. Donors were drawn from the approximately 120-subject validation cohort, separate from the roughly 700-subject first cohort. The sequence came from a woman in her 30s in good health and CMV-seronegative. Sequences were obtained from PBMCs. This chain joins TRBV6-4 and TRBJ2-3, with a weak D call TRBD2 (5 bases). Here the CDR3 reads CASSEIGGTDTQYF. CDR3 DNA sequence: TGTGCCAGCAGTGAAATCGGGGGCACAGATACGCAGTATTTT.